This T cell receptor beta chain was identified during a study of glioma-infiltrating T cells after dendritic cell vaccination. Trimming cost V 0 bases and J 2 bases, with 11 bases left between them. Germline assignment: CDR1 ENHRY and CDR2 SYGVKD. The CDR3 totals 15 residues. Using immunoSEQ multiplex PCR, the repertoire was profiled, and TCRdb retains in-frame clones only, with some absent. The repertoire has roughly 85,000 clones, roughly 85% of them found once; the top ten carry 7.5% to 8.5%. Time point here: after dendritic cell vaccination, including at tumor progression/relapse. No glioblastoma patient carried an isocitrate dehydrogenase mutation.

The chain has TRBV10-3 and TRBJ2-7; D may be TRBD1 (5 bases). The sequence was obtained from a human donor with glioblastoma. The material was blood, obtained after dendritic cell vaccination. CDR3 bases: TGTGCCATCAGTGAGTCTCGCAGGGTAACCTACGAGCAGTACTTC. This sequence encodes CAISESRRVTYEQYF.